This T cell receptor beta chain was captured by sequencing in a study of CD4 T cells in relation to SARS-CoV-2 and coronaviruses. Study results and limitations: The assay detects memory recall responses, not culture-primed primary responses.

This clone was recorded a few times. Its specificity is unknown. The unexposed donors gave CD4+ T cells in about 2011-2019, prior to COVID-19. Naive and memory CD4+ T cells were separated from cryopreserved PBMCs. Sequencing was performed with immunoSEQ multiplex PCR; in TCRdb, only in-frame clones are kept and a portion is missing. The sample lists about 70,000 clones, over 70% occurring once. Germline V gives CDR1 SGHRS, CDR2 YFSETQ. The CDR3 length is 12 residues. The source is a human donor in good health. The chain recombines TRBV5-1 with TRBJ1-5; D is perhaps TRBD1 (5 bases). Sample: memory CD4+ T cells from PBMCs. CDR3 bases: TGCGCACCCGGGGGGGGAAGTCAGCCCCAGCATTTT. It yields the protein CAPGGGSQPQHF.